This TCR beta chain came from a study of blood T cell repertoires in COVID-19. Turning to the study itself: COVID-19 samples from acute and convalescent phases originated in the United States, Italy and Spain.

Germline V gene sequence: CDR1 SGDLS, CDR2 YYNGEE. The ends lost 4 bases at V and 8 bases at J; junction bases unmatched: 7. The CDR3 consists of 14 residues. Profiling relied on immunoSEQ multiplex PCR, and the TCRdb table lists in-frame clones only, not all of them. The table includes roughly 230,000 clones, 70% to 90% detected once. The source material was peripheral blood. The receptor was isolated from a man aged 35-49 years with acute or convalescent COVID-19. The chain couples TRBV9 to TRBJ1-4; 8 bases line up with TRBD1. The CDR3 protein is CASSSQTGAEKLFF. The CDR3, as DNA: TGTGCCAGCAGCTCACAGACAGGGGCCGAAAAACTGTTTTTT.